This T cell receptor beta chain was captured in a study of shared clonotypes between healthy human individuals. Naive CD8 populations comprised CD45RO-negative cells positively selected for CCR7, excluding terminally differentiated effector memory CD45RA+ cells. Profiled with immunoSEQ multiplex PCR; TCRdb holds only in-frame clones, not every one. This sample has around 640,000 clones, with approximately 96% found just once. The CDR3 extends over 15 amino acids. The junction had 8 bases not matched to a gene; V was cut back by 5 bases and J by 4 bases. Germline V CDR1 and CDR2: SGHAT, FQNNGV. The J gene is TRBJ2-1, the V gene TRBV11-2; 7 bases are a match to TRBD2. Sequencing input: naive CD8+ T cells sorted from blood. This TCR derives from a woman aged 25 to 45 in good health. The CDR3 protein is CASSQSGTLYNEQFF. CDR3 sequence (DNA): TGTGCCAGCAGCCAGAGCGGGACGCTGTACAATGAGCAGTTCTTC.